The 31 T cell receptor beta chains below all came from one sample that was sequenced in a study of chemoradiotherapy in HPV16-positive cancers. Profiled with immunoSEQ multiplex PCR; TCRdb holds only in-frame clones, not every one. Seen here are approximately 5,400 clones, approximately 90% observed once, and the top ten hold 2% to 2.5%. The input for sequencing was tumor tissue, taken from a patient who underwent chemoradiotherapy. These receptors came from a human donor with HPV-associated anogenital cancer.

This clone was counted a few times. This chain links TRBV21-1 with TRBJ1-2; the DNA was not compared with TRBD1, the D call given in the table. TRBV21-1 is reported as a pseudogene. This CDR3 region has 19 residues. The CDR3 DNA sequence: TGTGCCAGCAGCAAATACCCTTTAACCGGGACAGGGGGGCACTATGGCTACACCTTC. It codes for CASSKYPLTGTGGHYGYTF.

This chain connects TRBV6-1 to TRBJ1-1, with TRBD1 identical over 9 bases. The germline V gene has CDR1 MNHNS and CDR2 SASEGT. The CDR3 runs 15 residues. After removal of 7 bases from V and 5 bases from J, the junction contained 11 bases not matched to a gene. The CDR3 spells CASTRDRGSLTEAFF. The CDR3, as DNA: TGTGCCAGCACCAGAGACAGGGGGTCCCTTACTGAAGCTTTCTTT.

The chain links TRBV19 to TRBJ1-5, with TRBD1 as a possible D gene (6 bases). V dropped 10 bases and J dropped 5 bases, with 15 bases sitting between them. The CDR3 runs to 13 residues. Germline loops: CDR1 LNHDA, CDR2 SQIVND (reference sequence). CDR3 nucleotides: TGTGCCATCGCGGCAGGGGTTGATCAGCCCCAGCATTTT. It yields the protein CAIAAGVDQPQHF.

The CDR3 DNA reads TGTGCCAGTAGCCAGGGATCCCGAGGGGAAAAACTGTTTTTT. Translating it yields CASSQGSRGEKLFF. The V call is TRBV19, the J call TRBJ1-4, with D maybe TRBD1 (5 bases). Germline values: CDR1 LNHDA, CDR2 SQIVND (reference sequence). The CDR3 consists of 14 residues. Trimming cost V 6 bases and J 8 bases, with 16 bases left between them.

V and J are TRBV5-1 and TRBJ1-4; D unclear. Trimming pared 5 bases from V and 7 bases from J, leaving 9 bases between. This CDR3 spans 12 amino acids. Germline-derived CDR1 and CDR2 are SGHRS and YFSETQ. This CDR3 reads CASREEAEKLFF. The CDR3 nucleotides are TGCGCCAGCAGAGAGGAAGCTGAAAAACTGTTTTTT.

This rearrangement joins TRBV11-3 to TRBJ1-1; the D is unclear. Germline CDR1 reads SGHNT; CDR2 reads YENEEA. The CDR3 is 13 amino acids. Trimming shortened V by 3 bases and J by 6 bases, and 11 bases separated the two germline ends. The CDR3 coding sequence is TGTGCCAGCAGCTTGACAATACTGGCTGAAGCTTTCTTT. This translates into CASSLTILAEAFF. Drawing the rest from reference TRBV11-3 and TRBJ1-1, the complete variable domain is EAGVVQSPRYKIIEKKQPVAFWCNPISGHNTLYWYLQNLGQGPELLIRYENEEAVDDSQLPKDRFSAERLKGVDSTLKIQPAELGDSAVYLCASSLTILAEAFFGQGTRLTVV.

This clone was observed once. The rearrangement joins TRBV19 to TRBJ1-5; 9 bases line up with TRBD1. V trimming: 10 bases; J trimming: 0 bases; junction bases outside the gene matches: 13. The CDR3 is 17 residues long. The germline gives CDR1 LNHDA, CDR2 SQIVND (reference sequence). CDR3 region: CATRQDRGLNSNQPQHF. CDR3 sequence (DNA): TGTGCCACCAGGCAGGACAGGGGACTTAATAGCAATCAGCCCCAGCATTTT.

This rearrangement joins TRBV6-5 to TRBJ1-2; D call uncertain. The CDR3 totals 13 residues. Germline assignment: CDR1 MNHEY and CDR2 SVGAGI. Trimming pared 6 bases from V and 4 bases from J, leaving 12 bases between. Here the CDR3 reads CASSRRGGYGYTF. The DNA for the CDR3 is TGTGCCAGCAGCCGGCGGGGTGGCTATGGCTACACCTTC.

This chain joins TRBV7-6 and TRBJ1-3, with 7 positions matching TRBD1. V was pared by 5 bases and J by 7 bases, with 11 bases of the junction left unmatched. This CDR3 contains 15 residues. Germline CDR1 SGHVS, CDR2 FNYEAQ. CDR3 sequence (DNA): TGTGCCAGCAGCCTCGGACAGGAGTCAGGGAACACCATATATTTT. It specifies CASSLGQESGNTIYF.

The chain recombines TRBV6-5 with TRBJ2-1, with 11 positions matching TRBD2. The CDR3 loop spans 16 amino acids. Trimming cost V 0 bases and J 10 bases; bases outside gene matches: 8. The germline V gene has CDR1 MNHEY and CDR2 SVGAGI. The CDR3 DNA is TGTGCCAGCAGTTACTCGCCTAGCGGGAGGCTTGACGAGCAGTTCTTC. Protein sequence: CASSYSPSGRLDEQFF.

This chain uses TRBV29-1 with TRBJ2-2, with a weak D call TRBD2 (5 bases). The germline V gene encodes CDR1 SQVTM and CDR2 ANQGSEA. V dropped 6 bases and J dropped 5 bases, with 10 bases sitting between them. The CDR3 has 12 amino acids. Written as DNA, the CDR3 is TGCAGCGTAGGATCGGGGACCGGGGAGCTGTTTTTT. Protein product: CSVGSGTGELFF.

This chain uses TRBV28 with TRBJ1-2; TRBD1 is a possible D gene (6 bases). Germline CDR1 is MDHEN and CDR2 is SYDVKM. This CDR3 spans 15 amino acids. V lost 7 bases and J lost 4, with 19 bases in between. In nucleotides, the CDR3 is TGTGCCAGCACCTTAGGGGGAGCATCGGGCTATGGCTACACCTTC. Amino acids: CASTLGGASGYGYTF.

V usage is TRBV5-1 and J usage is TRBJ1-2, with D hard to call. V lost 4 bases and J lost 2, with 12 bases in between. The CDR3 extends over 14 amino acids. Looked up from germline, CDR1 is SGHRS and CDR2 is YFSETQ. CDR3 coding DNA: TGCGCCAGCAGCACTCCGGGATCGAACTATGGCTACACCTTC. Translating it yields CASSTPGSNYGYTF.

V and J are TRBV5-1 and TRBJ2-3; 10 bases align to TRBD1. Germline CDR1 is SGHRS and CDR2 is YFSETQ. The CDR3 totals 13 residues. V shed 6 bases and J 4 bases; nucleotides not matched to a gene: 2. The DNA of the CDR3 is TGCGCCAGCAAGGGGACAGGGGCAGATACGCAGTATTTT. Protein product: CASKGTGADTQYF.

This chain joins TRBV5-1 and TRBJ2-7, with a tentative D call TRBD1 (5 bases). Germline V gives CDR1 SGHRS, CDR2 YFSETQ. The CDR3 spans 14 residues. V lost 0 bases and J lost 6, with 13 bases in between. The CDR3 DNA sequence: TGCGCCAGCAGCTTGGAGCCAGGGTTGTCCGAGCAGTACTTC. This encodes CASSLEPGLSEQYF.

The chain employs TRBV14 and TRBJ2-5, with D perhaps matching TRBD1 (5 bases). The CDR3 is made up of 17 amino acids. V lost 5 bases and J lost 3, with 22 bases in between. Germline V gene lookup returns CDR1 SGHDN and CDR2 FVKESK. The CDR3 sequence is CASSSLIGESREETQYF. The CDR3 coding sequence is TGTGCCAGCAGCTCTCTGATAGGGGAAAGCCGTGAAGAGACCCAGTACTTC.

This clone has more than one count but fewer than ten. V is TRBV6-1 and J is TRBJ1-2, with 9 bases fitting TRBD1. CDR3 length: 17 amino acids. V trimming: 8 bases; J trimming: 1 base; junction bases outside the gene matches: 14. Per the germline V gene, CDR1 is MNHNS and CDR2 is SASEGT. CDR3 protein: CASRGAGQGRGNYGYTF. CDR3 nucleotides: TGTGCCAGCCGTGGGGCGGGACAGGGCCGAGGTAACTATGGCTACACCTTC.

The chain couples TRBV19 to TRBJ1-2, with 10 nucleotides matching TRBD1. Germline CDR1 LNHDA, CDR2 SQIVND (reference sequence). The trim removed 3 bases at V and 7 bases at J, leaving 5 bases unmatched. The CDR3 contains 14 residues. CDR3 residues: CASSIPGQGTGYTF. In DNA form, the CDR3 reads TGTGCCAGTAGTATTCCGGGACAGGGGACTGGCTACACCTTC.

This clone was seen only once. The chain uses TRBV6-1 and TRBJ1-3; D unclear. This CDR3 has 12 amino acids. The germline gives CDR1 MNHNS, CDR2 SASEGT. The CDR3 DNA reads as TGTGCGTCCGAGGGCTCTGGAAACACCATATATTTT. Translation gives CASEGSGNTIYF.

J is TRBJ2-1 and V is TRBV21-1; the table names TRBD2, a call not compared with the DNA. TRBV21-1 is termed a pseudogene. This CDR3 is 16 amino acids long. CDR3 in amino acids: CASSKISSSSYNEQFF. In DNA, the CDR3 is TGTGCCAGCAGCAAAATATCCTCGAGCTCCTACAATGAGCAGTTCTTC.

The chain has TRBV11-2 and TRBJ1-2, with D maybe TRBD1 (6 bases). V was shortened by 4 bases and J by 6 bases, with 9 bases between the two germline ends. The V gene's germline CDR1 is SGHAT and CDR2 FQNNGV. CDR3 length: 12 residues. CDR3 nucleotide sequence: TGTGCCAGCAGCTCGTACAGGGATGGCTACACCTTC. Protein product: CASSSYRDGYTF.

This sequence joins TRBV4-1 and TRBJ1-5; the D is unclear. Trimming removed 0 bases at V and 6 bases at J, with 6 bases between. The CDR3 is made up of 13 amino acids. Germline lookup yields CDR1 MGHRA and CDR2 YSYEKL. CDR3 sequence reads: CASSQDYGQPQHF. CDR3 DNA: TGCGCCAGCAGCCAAGATTACGGTCAGCCCCAGCATTTT.

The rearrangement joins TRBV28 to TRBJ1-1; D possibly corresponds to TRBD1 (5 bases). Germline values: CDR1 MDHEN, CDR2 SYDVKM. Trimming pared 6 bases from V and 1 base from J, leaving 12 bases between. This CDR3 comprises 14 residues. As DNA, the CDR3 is TGTGCCAGCAGCTCTATCGGGACGAACACTGAAGCTTTCTTT. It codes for CASSSIGTNTEAFF.

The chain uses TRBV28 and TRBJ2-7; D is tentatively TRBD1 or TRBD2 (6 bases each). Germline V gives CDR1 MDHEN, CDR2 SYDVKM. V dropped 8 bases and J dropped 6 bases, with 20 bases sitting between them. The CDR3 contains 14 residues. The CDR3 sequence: CASRTDSGAREQYF. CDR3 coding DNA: TGTGCCAGCCGAACCGATTCGGGGGCACGCGAGCAGTACTTC.

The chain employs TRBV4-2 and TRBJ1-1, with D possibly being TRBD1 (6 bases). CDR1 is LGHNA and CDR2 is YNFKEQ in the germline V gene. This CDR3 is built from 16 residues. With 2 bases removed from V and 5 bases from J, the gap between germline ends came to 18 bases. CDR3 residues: CASSQLGTNRGTEAFF. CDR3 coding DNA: TGTGCCAGCAGCCAATTAGGGACCAATAGGGGGACTGAAGCTTTCTTT.

In DNA, the CDR3 is TGTGCCAGCAGCGTAGGTCCAGCGCCGGACGATGAGTTCTTC. Translated: CASSVGPAPDDEFF. The rearrangement links TRBV9 to TRBJ2-1; unclear D gene. Trimming took 0 bases from V and 14 from J, leaving 18 bases between them. Germline V gene sequence: CDR1 SGDLS, CDR2 YYNGEE. There are 14 residues in the CDR3.

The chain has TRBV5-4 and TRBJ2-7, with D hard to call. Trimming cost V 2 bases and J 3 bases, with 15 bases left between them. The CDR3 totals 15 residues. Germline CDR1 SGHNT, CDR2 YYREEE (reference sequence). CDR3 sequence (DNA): TGTGCCAGCAGCTTATCAGGCTTAGGTTACTACGAGCAGTACTTC. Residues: CASSLSGLGYYEQYF.

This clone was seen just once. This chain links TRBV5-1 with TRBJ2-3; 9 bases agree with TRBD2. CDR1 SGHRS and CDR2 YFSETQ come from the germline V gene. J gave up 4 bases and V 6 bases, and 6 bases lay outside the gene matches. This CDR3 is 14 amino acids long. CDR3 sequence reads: CASNLAGWADTQYF. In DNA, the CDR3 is TGCGCCAGCAATCTAGCGGGATGGGCAGATACGCAGTATTTT.

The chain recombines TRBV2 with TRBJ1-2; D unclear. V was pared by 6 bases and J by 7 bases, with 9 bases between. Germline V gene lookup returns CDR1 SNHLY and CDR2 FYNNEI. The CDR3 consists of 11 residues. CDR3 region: CASSDGFGYTF. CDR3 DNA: TGTGCCAGCAGCGACGGGTTTGGCTACACCTTC.

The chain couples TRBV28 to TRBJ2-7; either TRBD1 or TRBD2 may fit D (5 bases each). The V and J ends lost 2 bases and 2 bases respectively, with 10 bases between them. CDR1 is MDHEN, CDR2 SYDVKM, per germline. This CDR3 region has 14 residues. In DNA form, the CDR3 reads TGTGCCAGCAGTTTAATGGGGGATACCTACGAGCAGTACTTC. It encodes CASSLMGDTYEQYF.

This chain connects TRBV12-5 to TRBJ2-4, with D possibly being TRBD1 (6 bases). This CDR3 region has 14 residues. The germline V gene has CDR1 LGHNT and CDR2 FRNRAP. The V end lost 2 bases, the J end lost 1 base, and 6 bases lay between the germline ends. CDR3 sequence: CASGLQGAKNIQYF. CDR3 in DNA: TGTGCTAGTGGTTTGCAGGGGGCCAAAAACATTCAGTACTTC.